Below, one TCR beta chain is given with its context. The data are from a study of CD4+ T cells in melanoma. The CDR3 runs to 16 residues. Trimming removed 1 base from V and 2 bases from J, with 14 bases in between. Germline V CDR1 and CDR2: SGHTA, FQGTGA. The repertoire was sequenced with immunoSEQ multiplex PCR; TCRdb's copy has only in-frame clones and lacks some. The sample yields about 10,000 clones, more than 60% seen once. This chain links TRBV7-3 with TRBJ2-5; TRBD2 might be the D (6 bases). Source material: cells from a culture (not recorded whether cultured in vitro). The TCR sequence derives from a human donor with melanoma. The CDR3 is CASSLNGGDRQETQYF. The CDR3 DNA reads as TGTGCCAGCAGCTTAAACGGCGGGGACCGTCAAGAGACCCAGTACTTC.